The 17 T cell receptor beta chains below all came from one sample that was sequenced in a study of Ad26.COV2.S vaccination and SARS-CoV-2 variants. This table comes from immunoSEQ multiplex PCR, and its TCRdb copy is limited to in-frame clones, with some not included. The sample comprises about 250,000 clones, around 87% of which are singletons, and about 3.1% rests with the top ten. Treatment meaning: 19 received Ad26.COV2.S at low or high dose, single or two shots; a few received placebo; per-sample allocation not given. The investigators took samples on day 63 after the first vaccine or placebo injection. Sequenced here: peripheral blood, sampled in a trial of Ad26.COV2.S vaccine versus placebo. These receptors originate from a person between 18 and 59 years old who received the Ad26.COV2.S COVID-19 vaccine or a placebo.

DNA for the CDR3: TGTGCCAGCCGGGACAGCCACTCTGGGGCCAACGTCCTGACTTTC. It codes for CASRDSHSGANVLTF. The rearrangement uses TRBV6-5 and TRBJ2-6; 7 bases are shared with TRBD1. After removal of 8 bases from V and 0 bases from J, the junction contained 4 bases not matched to a gene. Germline V gene sequence: CDR1 MNHEY, CDR2 SVGAGI. The CDR3 has 15 amino acids.

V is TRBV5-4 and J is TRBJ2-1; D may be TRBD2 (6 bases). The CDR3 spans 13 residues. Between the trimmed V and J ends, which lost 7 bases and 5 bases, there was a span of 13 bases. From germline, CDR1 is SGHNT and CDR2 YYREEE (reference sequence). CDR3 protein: CASSRGANNEQFF. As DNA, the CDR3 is TGTGCCAGCTCACGCGGGGCCAACAATGAGCAGTTCTTC.

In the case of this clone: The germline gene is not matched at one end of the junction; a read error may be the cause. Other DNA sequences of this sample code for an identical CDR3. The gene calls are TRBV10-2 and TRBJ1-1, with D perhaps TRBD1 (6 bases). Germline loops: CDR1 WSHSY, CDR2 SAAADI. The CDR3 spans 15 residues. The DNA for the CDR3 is TGCGCCAGCAGTGAGTCAAGGGGGTCAATCACTGAAGCTTTTTTT. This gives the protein CASSESRGSITEAFF.

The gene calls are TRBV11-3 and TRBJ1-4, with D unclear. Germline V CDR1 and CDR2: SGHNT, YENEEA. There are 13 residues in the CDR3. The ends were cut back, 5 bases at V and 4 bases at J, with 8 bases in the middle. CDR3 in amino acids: CASSSGFNEKLFF. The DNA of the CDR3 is TGTGCCAGCAGCAGCGGTTTTAATGAAAAACTGTTTTTT.

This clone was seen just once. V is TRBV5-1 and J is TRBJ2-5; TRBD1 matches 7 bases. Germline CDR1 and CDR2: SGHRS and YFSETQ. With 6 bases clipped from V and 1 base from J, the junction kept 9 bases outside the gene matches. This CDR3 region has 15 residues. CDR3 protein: CASTEQGTLQETQYF. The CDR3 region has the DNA TGCGCCAGCACCGAACAGGGGACCCTCCAAGAGACCCAGTACTTC. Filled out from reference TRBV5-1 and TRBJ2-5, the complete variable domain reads KAGVTQTPRYLIKTRGQQVTLSCSPISGHRSVSWYQQTPGQGLQFLFEYFSETQRNKGNFPGRFSGRQFSNSRSEMNVSTLELGDSALYLCASTEQGTLQETQYFGPGTRLLVL.

The CDR3: CASSRGRPPGELFF. The CDR3, as DNA: TGTGCCAGCAGCAGGGGGAGGCCGCCCGGGGAGCTGTTTTTT. The rearrangement uses TRBV13 and TRBJ2-2; D might be TRBD1 or TRBD2, each matching 6 bases. Germline V gene lookup returns CDR1 PRHDT and CDR2 FYEKMQ (reference sequence). This CDR3 is 14 amino acids long. V was clipped by 5 bases and J by 6 bases, with 13 bases between them.

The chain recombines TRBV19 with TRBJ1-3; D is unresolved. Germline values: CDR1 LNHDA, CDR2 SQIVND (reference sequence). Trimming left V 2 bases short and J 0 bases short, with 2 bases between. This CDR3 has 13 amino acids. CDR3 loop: CASSISSGNTIYF. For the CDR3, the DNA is TGTGCCAGTAGTATAAGCTCTGGAAACACCATATATTTT.

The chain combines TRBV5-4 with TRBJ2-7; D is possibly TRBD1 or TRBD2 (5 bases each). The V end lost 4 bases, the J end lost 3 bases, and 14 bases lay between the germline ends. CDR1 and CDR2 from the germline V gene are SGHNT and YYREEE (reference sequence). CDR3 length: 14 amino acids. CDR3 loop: CASSINRGDYEQYF. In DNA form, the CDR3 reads TGTGCCAGCAGCATAAACAGAGGGGACTACGAGCAGTACTTC.

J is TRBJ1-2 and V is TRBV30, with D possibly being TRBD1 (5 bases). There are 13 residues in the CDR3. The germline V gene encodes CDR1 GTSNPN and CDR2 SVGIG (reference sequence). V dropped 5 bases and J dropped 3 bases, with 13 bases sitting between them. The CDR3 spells CAWASDIYYGYTF. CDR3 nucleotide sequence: TGTGCCTGGGCCTCGGACATTTACTATGGCTACACCTTC.

CDR3 amino acids: CASSLVDEQYF. CDR3 DNA sequence: TGTGCCAGCAGCTTAGTGGACGAGCAGTACTTC. The chain uses TRBV5-6 and TRBJ2-7; no definite D call. V lost 2 bases to trimming and J lost 5 bases, with 5 bases between them. This CDR3 comprises 11 residues. Germline V lookup: CDR1 SGHDT, CDR2 YYEEEE.

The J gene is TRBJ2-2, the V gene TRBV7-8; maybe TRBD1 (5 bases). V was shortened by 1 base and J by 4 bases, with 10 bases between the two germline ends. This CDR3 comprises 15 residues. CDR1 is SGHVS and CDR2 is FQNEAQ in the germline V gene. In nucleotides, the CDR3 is TGTGCCAGCAGCTTAGTGCAGGGTTTCACCGGGGAGCTGTTTTTT. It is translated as CASSLVQGFTGELFF.

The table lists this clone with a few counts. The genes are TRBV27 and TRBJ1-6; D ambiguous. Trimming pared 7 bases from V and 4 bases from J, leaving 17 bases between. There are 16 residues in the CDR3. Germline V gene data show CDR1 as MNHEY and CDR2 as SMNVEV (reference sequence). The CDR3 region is CASTPRQQLYNSPLHF. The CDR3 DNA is TGTGCCAGCACGCCCCGGCAGCAGCTTTATAATTCACCCCTCCACTTT.

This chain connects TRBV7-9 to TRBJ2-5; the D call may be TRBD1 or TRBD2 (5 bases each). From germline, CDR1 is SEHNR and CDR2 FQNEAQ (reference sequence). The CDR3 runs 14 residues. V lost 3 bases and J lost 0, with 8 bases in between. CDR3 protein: CASSFGTDQETQYF. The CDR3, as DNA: TGTGCCAGCAGCTTTGGGACGGACCAAGAGACCCAGTACTTC.

CDR3 DNA: TGTGCCAGCAGCTTAGAGGGAGACACTGAAGCTTTCTTT. Its protein is CASSLEGDTEAFF. The chain combines TRBV7-2 with TRBJ1-1, with D unclear. The CDR3 length is 13 residues. The V end was cut by 1 base, the J end by 3 bases, with 6 bases between. Germline values: CDR1 SGHTA, CDR2 FQGNSA.

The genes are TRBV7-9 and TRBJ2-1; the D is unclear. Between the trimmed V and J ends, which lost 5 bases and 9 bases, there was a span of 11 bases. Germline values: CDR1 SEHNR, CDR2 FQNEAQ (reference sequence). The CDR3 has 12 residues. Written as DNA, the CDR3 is TGTGCCAGCAGCCTCTCAGTGGGTGAGCAGTTCTTC. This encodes CASSLSVGEQFF.

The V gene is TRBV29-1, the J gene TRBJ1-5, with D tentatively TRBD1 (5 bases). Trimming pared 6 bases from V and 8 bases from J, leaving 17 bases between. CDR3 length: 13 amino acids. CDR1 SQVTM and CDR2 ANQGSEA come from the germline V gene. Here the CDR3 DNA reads TGCAGCGTCTCCGGGACCCCGGGAGAGCCCCAGCATTTT. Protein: CSVSGTPGEPQHF.

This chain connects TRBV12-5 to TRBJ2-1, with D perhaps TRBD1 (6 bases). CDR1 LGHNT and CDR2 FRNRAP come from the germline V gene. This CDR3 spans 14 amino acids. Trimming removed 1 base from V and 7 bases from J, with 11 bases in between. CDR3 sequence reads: CASGLARGTNEQFF. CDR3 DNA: TGTGCTAGTGGTTTGGCCAGGGGAACGAATGAGCAGTTCTTC.